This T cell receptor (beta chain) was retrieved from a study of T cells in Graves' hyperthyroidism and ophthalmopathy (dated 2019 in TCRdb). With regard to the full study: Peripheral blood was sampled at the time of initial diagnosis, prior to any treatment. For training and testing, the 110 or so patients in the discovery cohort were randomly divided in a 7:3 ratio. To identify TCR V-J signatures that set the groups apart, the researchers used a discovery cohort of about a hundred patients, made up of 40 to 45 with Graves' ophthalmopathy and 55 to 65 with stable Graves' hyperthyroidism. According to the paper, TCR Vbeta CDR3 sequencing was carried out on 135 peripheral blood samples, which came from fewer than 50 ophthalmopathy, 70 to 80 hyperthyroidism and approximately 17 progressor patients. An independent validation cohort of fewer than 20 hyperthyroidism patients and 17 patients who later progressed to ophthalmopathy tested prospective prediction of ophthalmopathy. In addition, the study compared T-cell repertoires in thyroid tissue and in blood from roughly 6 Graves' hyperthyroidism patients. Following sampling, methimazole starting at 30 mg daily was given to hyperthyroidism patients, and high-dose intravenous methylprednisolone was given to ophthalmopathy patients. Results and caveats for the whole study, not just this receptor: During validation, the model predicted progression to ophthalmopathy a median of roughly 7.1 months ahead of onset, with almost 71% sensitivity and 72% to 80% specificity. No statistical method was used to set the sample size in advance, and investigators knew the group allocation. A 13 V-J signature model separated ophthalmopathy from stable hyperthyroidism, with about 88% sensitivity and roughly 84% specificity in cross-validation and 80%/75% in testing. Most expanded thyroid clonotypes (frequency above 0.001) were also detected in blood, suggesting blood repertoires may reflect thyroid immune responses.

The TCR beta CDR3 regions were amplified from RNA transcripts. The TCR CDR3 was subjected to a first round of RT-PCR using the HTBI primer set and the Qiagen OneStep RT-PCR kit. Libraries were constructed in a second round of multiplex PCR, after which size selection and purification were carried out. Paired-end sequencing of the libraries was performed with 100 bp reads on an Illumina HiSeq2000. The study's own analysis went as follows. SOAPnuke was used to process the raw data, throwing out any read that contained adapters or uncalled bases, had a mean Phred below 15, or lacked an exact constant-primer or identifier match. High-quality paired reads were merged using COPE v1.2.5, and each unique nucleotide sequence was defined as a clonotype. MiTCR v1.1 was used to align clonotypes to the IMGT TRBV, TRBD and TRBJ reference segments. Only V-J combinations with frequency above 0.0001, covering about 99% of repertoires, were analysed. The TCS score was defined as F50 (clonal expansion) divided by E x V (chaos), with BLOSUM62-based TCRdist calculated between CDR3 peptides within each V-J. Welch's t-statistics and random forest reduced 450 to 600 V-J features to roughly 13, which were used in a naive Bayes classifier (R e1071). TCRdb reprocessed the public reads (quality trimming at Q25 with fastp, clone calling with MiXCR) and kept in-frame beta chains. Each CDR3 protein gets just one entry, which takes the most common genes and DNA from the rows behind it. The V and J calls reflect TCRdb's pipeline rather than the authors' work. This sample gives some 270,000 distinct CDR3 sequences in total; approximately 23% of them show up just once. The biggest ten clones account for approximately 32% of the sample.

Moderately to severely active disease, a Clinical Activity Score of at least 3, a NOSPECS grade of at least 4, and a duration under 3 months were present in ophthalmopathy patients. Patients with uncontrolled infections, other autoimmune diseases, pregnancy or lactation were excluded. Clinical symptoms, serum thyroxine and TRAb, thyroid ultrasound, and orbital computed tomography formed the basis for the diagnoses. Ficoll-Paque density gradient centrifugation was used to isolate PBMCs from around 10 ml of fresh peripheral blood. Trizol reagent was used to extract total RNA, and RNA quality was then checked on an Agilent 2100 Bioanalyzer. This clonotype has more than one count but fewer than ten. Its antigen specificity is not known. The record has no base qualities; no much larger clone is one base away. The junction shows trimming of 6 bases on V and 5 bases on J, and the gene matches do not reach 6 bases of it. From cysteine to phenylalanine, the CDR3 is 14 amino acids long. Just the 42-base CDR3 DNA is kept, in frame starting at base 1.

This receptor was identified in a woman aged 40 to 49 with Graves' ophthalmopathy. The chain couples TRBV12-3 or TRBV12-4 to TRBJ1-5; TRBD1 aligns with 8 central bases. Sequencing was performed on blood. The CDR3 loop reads CASSHGQGHQPQHF. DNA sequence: TGTGCCAGCAGCCACGGACAGGGACATCAGCCCCAGCATTTT.